The rows below give T cell receptor beta chains drawn from one sample of a study of blood T cell repertoires in COVID-19. Here immunoSEQ multiplex PCR was the method, and the copy in TCRdb shows in-frame clones only, minus some. This table holds some 130,000 clones, 78% found once. Sequenced: peripheral blood. These receptors were obtained from a man between 60 and 75 years old who had recovered from COVID-19. The conserved cysteine and the conserved F or W are not part of the CDR3 here. A D gene is named only where the DNA matches it firmly.

d_call v_call cdr3_aa
NA TRBV19 ASSTRGGIPPYEQY
NA TRBV3-1/TRBV3-2 ASSPRGGNEKLF
TRBD1 TRBV5-1 ASSPPGQGLEGYT
TRBD1 TRBV7-9 ASSLTEKGAEQF
TRBD1 TRBV6-2/TRBV6-3 ASSPLPGQENTGELF
NA TRBV19 ASSFVGDPTDTQY
NA TRBV5-1 ASSLGGRYQETQY
NA TRBV6-5 ASTEGHSENQPQH
NA TRBV2 ASSEGRGHTTSVDKSSYEQY
TRBD1 TRBV19 ATQPTGGGYNSPLH
TRBD2 TRBV3-1/TRBV3-2 ASSSGLTQETQY
NA TRBV5-1 ASSLAQEPYEQY
TRBD2 TRBV6-2/TRBV6-3 ASSYSTSPGAQY
NA TRBV7-9 ASSPDRGRETQY
NA TRBV9 ASSVGNGRAEAF
NA TRBV7-8 ASSLAAGFADQPQH
NA TRBV10-3 AISESRQETQY
NA TRBV6-1 ASSEETRRAPQH
TRBD1 TRBV7-2 ASSIGQGADTQY
NA TRBV5-4 ASSLEYREGEQF
TRBD2 TRBV27 ASSRRLAGGSYEQY
TRBD2 TRBV2 ASSELPGGPYNEQF
NA TRBV12-3/TRBV12-4 ASSFMVAGELF
TRBD2 TRBV5-1 ASSLAGTSGNNEQF
TRBD1 TRBV6-1 ASSEGQGKNTIY
NA TRBV6-5 ASSYRQAGQPQH
TRBD2 TRBV5-6 ASSLIASGRSYEQY
TRBD1 TRBV19 ASTLQGLNTEAF
NA TRBV14 ASSPRLDHEQY
NA TRBV5-1 ASREPTNEKLF
NA TRBV10-3 VISEGVGGAETQY
TRBD2 TRBV7-2 ASSLRPAGGNYEQY
TRBD1 TRBV19 ASSSGQGNNQPQH